A selection of T cell receptor beta chains follows, all from one sample in a study of cytomegalovirus exposure and HLA in healthy donors. Profiling relied on immunoSEQ multiplex PCR, and the TCRdb table lists in-frame clones only, not all of them. The sample contains over 100,000 clones, roughly 80% of which appear only once. The sample comprised PBMCs. The origin of the receptors is a young man in good health and CMV-seropositive. CDR3s include the opening cysteine and the closing phenylalanine or tryptophan. Clone size is shown for a subset of rows, as once, few, many or a class of expanded clone.

size	V	CDR3
-	TRBV7-2	CASSSGTGSCTLHF
few	TRBV5-1	CASSSTRGGVSSPLHF
-	TRBV21-1	CASSSIIHKAFF
-	TRBV9	CASSVAGGGTDTQYF
-	TRBV5-6	CASSLGPPTGPYGYTF
few	TRBV6-6	CASRTGSIGANVLTF
few	TRBV15	CATSSTGNSPLHF
-	TRBV10-3	CAISDRGAYEQYF
once	TRBV15	CATSRANIRGYTF
once	TRBV7-9	CASRARQGPGELFF
-	TRBV15	CATSRGERANVEKLFF
few	TRBV29-1	CSVETRRAGYTF
-	TRBV6-1	CASSELTGGAGEQFF
-	TRBV15	CATSRVAGTEAQYF
-	TRBV28	CAGAPGYRAAYGYTF
-	TRBV10-2	CASSHRFPYEQYF
-	TRBV18	CASSPDRGYEKLFF
once	TRBV11-2	CASSLSVGGITGELFF
-	TRBV27	CASSLGVAGTQYF
-	TRBV6-6	CASSSYNEKLFF
-	TRBV7-9	CASSHRGLAPDGEQFF
-	TRBV15	CATSRGSGTLDEKLFF
-	TRBV21-1	CASSTKTGTGQGALEQYF
few	TRBV4-2	CASKRQGVENEQFF
few	TRBV18	CASSIPATSDEQFF
-	TRBV25-1	CASGQGTYEQYF
-	TRBV6-5	CASSYLSRQGGYTF
-	TRBV21-1	CASRSSGAYQETQYF
few	TRBV5-8	CASSLKLAGGPDTQYF
once	TRBV29-1	CSVARDRGYEQYF
-	TRBV5-4	CASQRLADLDTQYF
-	TRBV19	CASSATPGDSAYEQYF
-	TRBV2	CASSGYGSYEQYF
-	TRBV6-1	CASSEGVSGGDTDTQYF
-	TRBV5-1	CASSLFGGGGTEAFF
-	TRBV5-1	CASSRRTDQETQYF
once	TRBV11-2	CASRAPGGTGELFF
-	TRBV5-1	CASSLVPGSGTDTQYF
-	TRBV7-2	CASSFTNYGYTF
-	TRBV14	CASSQNFGTEGYTF
-	TRBV7-9	CASSLPPISNEQFF
-	TRBV9	CASSVAGSPYNEQFF